This T cell receptor beta chain emerged from a study of shared clonotypes between healthy human individuals. From CD4+ cells came CD45RA+ naive and CD45RA-negative memory subsets. The CDR3 sequence is 15 residues long. Unmatched junction bases numbered 3, after V lost 5 bases and J lost 0 bases. Germline CDR1 reads SGHAT; CDR2 reads FQNNGV. This table comes from immunoSEQ multiplex PCR, and its TCRdb copy is limited to in-frame clones, with some not included. The sample shows 1 million to 1.3 million clones, around 78% of them seen only once. Points on this clone: Its antigen is as yet unknown. A much larger clone differs from this one at a single base, so this may be a read error.

Broader study findings: Though the depth was large, rarefaction showed that sorted-subset sequencing was incomplete. Memory subsets generally showed lower estimated richness than naive subsets. When naive CD4 clonotypes were compared across a few donors, approximately 4.9% were shared.

This TCR derives from a man aged 18 to 30 in good health. Some clones in this sample may be carry-over from other donors' samples. V usage is TRBV11-2 and J usage is TRBJ2-7; 11 nucleotides match TRBD2. Sequencing was carried out using memory CD4+ T cells from PBMCs. Subset here: CD45RA-negative fraction. As DNA, the CDR3 is TGTGCCAGCAGCCATACTAGCGGGAGCTCCTACGAGCAGTACTTC. The encoded protein is CASSHTSGSSYEQYF.